Listed below are T cell receptor beta chains from one sample, sequenced in a study of blood T cell repertoires in COVID-19. TCRdb's copy holds only in-frame clones and misses some; the assay was immunoSEQ multiplex PCR. The data show 250,000 to 400,000 clones, with 88% seen just once and 1.5% to 2% held by the top ten. Specimen: peripheral blood. These receptors originate from a woman in her twenties or thirties with COVID-19, enrolled during active disease. CDR3s include the opening cysteine and the closing phenylalanine or tryptophan. D genes are given only for firm matches. Only part of the rows carry a size: once, few, many, or a class if the clone is expanded.

TRBV15	TRBJ1-6	-	-	CATSRSTGIAPLHF	TGTGCCACCAGCAGGTCGACAGGTATTGCACCCCTCCACTTT
TRBV19	TRBJ1-4	-	-	CASSSQGARNDKLFF	TGTGCCAGTAGTAGTCAAGGGGCGAGAAATGACAAACTGTTTTTT
TRBV4-2	TRBJ1-2	-	-	CASSHVSRVYGYTF	TGTGCCAGCAGCCACGTCAGCCGGGTGTATGGCTACACCTTC
TRBV18	TRBJ1-1	-	-	CASSPWRGGDTEAFF	TGTGCCAGCTCACCCTGGCGGGGGGGGGACACTGAAGCTTTCTTT
TRBV6-5	TRBJ1-5	-	-	CASRAGGNQPQHF	TGTGCCAGCAGGGCGGGGGGGAATCAGCCCCAGCATTTT
TRBV7-2	TRBJ1-6	TRBD1	-	CASSLEPGDRYNSPLHF	TGTGCCAGCAGCTTAGAACCAGGGGACAGATATAATTCACCCCTCCACTTT
TRBV11-3	TRBJ1-1	TRBD1	-	CASSISGGDGTEAFF	TGTGCCAGCAGCATATCAGGGGGCGATGGCACTGAAGCTTTCTTT
TRBV6-5	TRBJ1-1	-	-	CASTPMRMNTEAFF	TGTGCCAGCACTCCCATGCGCATGAACACTGAAGCTTTCTTT
TRBV18	TRBJ1-4	-	-	CASSRYGRELFF	TGTGCCAGCTCACGCTACGGGCGGGAACTGTTTTTT
TRBV4-1	TRBJ2-4	TRBD1	-	CASSQPGQGLAKNIQYF	TGCGCCAGCAGCCAACCGGGACAGGGGCTAGCCAAAAACATTCAGTACTTC
TRBV3-1/TRBV3-2	TRBJ1-5	TRBD1	-	CASSPTGGGSNQPQHF	TGTGCCAGCAGCCCCACAGGGGGAGGGAGCAATCAGCCCCAGCATTTT
TRBV5-1	TRBJ2-3	TRBD1	-	CASSSTGDFTDTQYF	TGCGCCAGCAGCTCGACAGGGGATTTCACAGATACGCAGTATTTT
TRBV3-1/TRBV3-2	TRBJ1-1	-	-	CASSQVRGGEAFF	TGTGCCAGCAGCCAAGTCCGGGGGGGAGAAGCTTTCTTT
TRBV11-2	TRBJ1-1	-	-	CASTLGGEAFF	TGTGCCAGCACCCTCGGGGGTGAAGCTTTCTTT
TRBV5-5	TRBJ2-1	-	-	CASSWGLRVYNEQFF	TGTGCCAGCAGCTGGGGACTTCGTGTCTACAATGAGCAGTTCTTC
TRBV7-2	TRBJ1-2	TRBD1	-	CASSLSVGTGLSNYGYTF	TGTGCCAGCAGCTTATCCGTAGGGACAGGTCTGTCTAACTATGGCTACACCTTC
TRBV28	TRBJ1-1	-	-	CASSQGVGTEAFF	TGTGCCAGCAGCCAAGGGGTTGGCACTGAAGCTTTCTTT
TRBV3-1/TRBV3-2	TRBJ2-1	TRBD2	-	CASSLSSGGPYNEQFF	TGTGCCAGCAGCCTGAGTAGCGGGGGCCCCTACAATGAGCAGTTCTTC
TRBV19	TRBJ1-6	-	-	CASRRQEDSPLHF	TGTGCCAGTAGGAGGCAGGAGGATTCACCCCTCCACTTT
TRBV19	TRBJ2-6	-	-	CASSFETQGTSGANVLTF	TGTGCCAGTAGTTTTGAGACTCAGGGTACATCTGGGGCCAACGTCCTGACTTTC
TRBV5-4	TRBJ1-2	TRBD1	-	CAGSPRQGGNYGYTF	TGTGCCGGCAGCCCTAGACAGGGGGGGAACTATGGCTACACCTTC
TRBV4-2	TRBJ2-5	TRBD2	-	CASSQAGTSGGGMKTQYF	TGTGCCAGCAGCCAAGCTGGGACTAGCGGGGGGGGCATGAAGACCCAGTACTTC
TRBV5-1	TRBJ1-1	-	-	CASSLELRTEAFF	TGCGCCAGCAGCTTGGAATTGAGGACTGAAGCTTTCTTT
TRBV5-6	TRBJ1-6	-	-	CASSLLGGDNSPLHF	TGTGCCAGCAGCTTACTGGGTGGAGATAATTCACCCCTCCACTTT
TRBV2	TRBJ1-3	-	-	CASSEFRGSGNTIYF	TGTGCCAGCAGTGAATTTCGGGGGTCTGGAAACACCATATATTTT
TRBV4-3	TRBJ1-1	-	once	CASRKEVNTEAFF	TGCGCCAGCAGGAAGGAGGTGAACACTGAAGCTTTCTTT
TRBV20-1	TRBJ2-5	TRBD2	-	CSAGDYKDQYF	TGCAGTGCCGGGGACTATAAGGACCAGTACTTC
TRBV6-6	TRBJ1-5	TRBD1	-	CASSYDRDSNQPQHF	TGTGCCAGCAGTTACGACAGGGATAGCAATCAGCCCCAGCATTTT
TRBV18	TRBJ1-1	-	once	CASSPVADTEAFF	TGTGCCAGCTCACCTGTAGCGGACACTGAAGCTTTCTTT
TRBV5-1	TRBJ1-3	-	-	CASSLGPRGTSSGNTIYF	TGCGCCAGCAGCTTGGGTCCGCGGGGCACAAGCTCTGGAAACACCATATATTTT
TRBV3-1/TRBV3-2	TRBJ2-2	-	once	CASSILKELFF	TGTGCCAGCAGCATTCTTAAGGAGCTGTTTTTT
TRBV2	TRBJ1-1	TRBD1	-	CASSEVRQGISEAFF	TGTGCCAGCAGTGAAGTTAGACAGGGGATATCTGAAGCTTTCTTT
TRBV6-2/TRBV6-3	TRBJ2-5	-	-	CASSYTGNKETQYF	TGTGCCAGCAGTTACACAGGGAACAAAGAGACCCAGTACTTC
TRBV9	TRBJ2-5	TRBD1	-	CASSVKGARQETQYF	TGTGCCAGCAGCGTGAAGGGGGCGAGGCAAGAGACCCAGTACTTC
TRBV7-8	TRBJ1-1	-	-	CASSLAVGAGTEAFF	TGTGCCAGCAGCTTAGCCGTGGGGGCTGGCACTGAAGCTTTCTTT
TRBV6-5	TRBJ2-3	-	-	CASSSDKDTQYF	TGTGCCAGCAGTTCGGACAAAGATACGCAGTATTTT
TRBV9	TRBJ1-1	TRBD1	-	CASSVDRGGGTEAFF	TGTGCCAGCAGCGTAGATAGAGGGGGCGGAACTGAAGCTTTCTTT
TRBV6-5	TRBJ1-5	-	-	CASILTGMYQPQHF	TGTGCCAGCATTTTAACAGGGATGTATCAGCCCCAGCATTTT
TRBV19	TRBJ1-5	-	-	CASRGDPAQPQHF	TGTGCCAGTAGAGGGGATCCGGCTCAGCCCCAGCATTTT
TRBV18	TRBJ1-5	-	-	CASSPGEGVRNQPQHF	TGTGCCAGCTCACCCGGGGAGGGGGTTAGAAATCAGCCCCAGCATTTT
TRBV11-3	TRBJ2-2	-	-	CASSLVGTGELFF	TGTGCCAGCAGCTTAGTCGGGACCGGGGAGCTGTTTTTT
TRBV12-3/TRBV12-4	TRBJ1-2	TRBD1	-	CASVFGQGGGYTF	TGTGCCAGCGTCTTTGGACAGGGAGGCGGCTACACCTTC
TRBV2	TRBJ2-7	TRBD1	-	CASNRDRGYEQYF	TGTGCCAGCAACCGGGACAGGGGGTACGAGCAGTACTTC